Each of the 22 T cell receptor beta chains below was sequenced from the same sample in a study of monozygotic twins with inflammatory bowel disease. TCRdb re-analyzed the 5' RACE reads; it lists each CDR3 protein once, without DNA. Across fewer than 110,000 distinct CDR3 sequences, the top ten clones capture under 2.5% of the sample. The specimen sequenced was blood. These receptors were obtained from a human donor with ulcerative colitis or Crohn's disease, or a healthy co-twin of an affected twin (not recorded which).

The chain employs TRBV7-2 and TRBJ1-6; as DNA is missing, the TRBD1 call by TCRdb cannot be tested. Germline-derived CDR1 and CDR2 are SGHTA and FQGNSA. This CDR3 spans 13 amino acids. CDR3 sequence reads: CASRWTANSPLHF.

V and J are TRBV6-6 and TRBJ1-2. This CDR3 region has 14 residues. Germline CDR1 and CDR2: MNHNY and SVGAGI (reference sequence). The CDR3 is CASSYSRGSYGYTF.

The chain couples TRBV7-2 to TRBJ2-5; lacking DNA, the TRBD2 call made by TCRdb goes unchecked. Germline V gene lookup returns CDR1 SGHTA and CDR2 FQGNSA. The CDR3 spans 15 residues. CDR3 region: CASSVGLPLGETQYF.

The chain uses TRBV7-9 and TRBJ2-7. CDR1 SEHNR and CDR2 FQNEAQ come from the germline V gene (reference sequence). CDR3 length equals 15 residues. The CDR3 sequence: CASSLAWEPTYEQYF.

The gene calls are TRBV4-3 and TRBJ2-1; the TCRdb D gene call, TRBD2, has no DNA to confirm it. CDR1 and CDR2 (germline): LGHNA, YSLEER. The CDR3 is 15 residues long. CDR3: CASSQRSGRVNEQFF.

CDR3 loop: CASSFDRAIAKNIQYF. The V call is TRBV7-2, the J call TRBJ2-4; checking the TCRdb D call of TRBD1 is not possible without DNA. CDR1 is SGHTA and CDR2 is FQGNSA in the germline V gene. This CDR3 is built from 16 residues.

V usage is TRBV5-1 and J usage is TRBJ2-2; the D gene TCRdb calls, TRBD2, cannot be checked with no DNA. The V gene's germline CDR1 is SGHRS and CDR2 YFSETQ. CDR3 size: 18 residues. The CDR3 is CASSSFLSGGANTGELFF.

The chain recombines TRBV27 with TRBJ1-6; the TCRdb call, TRBD1, lacks DNA for checking. Germline CDR1 and CDR2: MNHEY and SMNVEV (reference sequence). This CDR3 contains 14 residues. CDR3 protein: CASSLWGNNSPLHF.

V is TRBV15 and J is TRBJ2-5. This CDR3 is 13 amino acids long. The V gene's germline CDR1 is LNHNV and CDR2 YYDKDF (reference sequence). This chain's CDR3 is CATSRDFQETQYF.

V usage is TRBV13 and J usage is TRBJ2-5; TCRdb designates TRBD2, a call that cannot be tested without DNA. This CDR3 spans 15 amino acids. Germline assignment: CDR1 PRHDT and CDR2 FYEKMQ (reference sequence). CDR3 protein: CASSSRLGVLETQYF.

This chain joins TRBV5-6 and TRBJ2-7; checking the TCRdb D call of TRBD1 is not possible without DNA. The CDR3 sequence is 16 residues long. CDR1 and CDR2 from the germline V gene are SGHDT and YYEEEE. The CDR3 reads CASSILVGQNPYEQYF.

The rearrangement links TRBV6-5 to TRBJ1-4; TCRdb's assignment of TRBD1 cannot be checked, as there is no DNA. Germline V gives CDR1 MNHEY, CDR2 SVGAGI. The CDR3 is 13 amino acids. This chain's CDR3 is CASSYDRVEKLFF.

V usage is TRBV6-5 and J usage is TRBJ1-4; TCRdb's D call, TRBD1, is unchecked because there is no DNA. The CDR3 spans 16 residues. Germline values: CDR1 MNHEY, CDR2 SVGAGI. CDR3 protein: CASSYEGGATNEKLFF.

This chain joins TRBV12-3 or TRBV12-4 and TRBJ2-7. CDR3 length: 11 residues. CDR3: CASSSVYEQYF.

V gene TRBV4-1 combines with J gene TRBJ1-5; TCRdb selects TRBD1, and the lack of DNA leaves this call unchecked. Germline V gives CDR1 MGHRA, CDR2 YSYEKL. The CDR3 length is 21 residues. This CDR3 is CASSQDLRRQGAGTGNQPQHF.

The chain employs TRBV7-4 and TRBJ2-1. The CDR3 is made up of 14 amino acids. Germline V lookup: CDR1 SGHVT, CDR2 SQSDAQ. The CDR3 region is CASSLGRGTNEQFF.

CDR3 in amino acids: CASSVLPEMNTEAFF. The chain couples TRBV9 to TRBJ1-1. CDR1 is SGDLS and CDR2 is YYNGEE in the germline V gene. This CDR3 region has 15 residues. The full variable domain, in which reference TRBV9 and TRBJ1-1 provide the parts outside the CDR3, is DSGVTQTPKHLITATGQRVTLRCSPRSGDLSVYWYQQSLDQGLQFLIQYYNGEERAKGNILERFSAQQFPDLHSELNLSSLELGDSALYFCASSVLPEMNTEAFFGQGTRLTVV.

The chain employs TRBV4-2 and TRBJ2-5; lacking DNA, the TRBD2 call made by TCRdb goes unchecked. The CDR3 runs 17 residues. Germline values: CDR1 LGHNA, CDR2 YNFKEQ. Here the CDR3 reads CASSHGGTSGIGETQYF.

The chain carries TRBV19 and TRBJ2-5; absent DNA, TCRdb's TRBD2 call cannot be checked. The CDR3 loop spans 13 amino acids. From germline, CDR1 is LNHDA and CDR2 SQIVND (reference sequence). The CDR3 here is CASSDVGGETQYF.

The V call is TRBV5-1, the J call TRBJ2-3; TCRdb's D call, TRBD1, is unchecked because there is no DNA. The CDR3 extends over 15 amino acids. Looked up from germline, CDR1 is SGHRS and CDR2 is YFSETQ. The chain's CDR3 is CASSSTGPSTDTQYF.

The chain has TRBV6-2 or TRBV6-3 and TRBJ2-1; TCRdb proposes TRBD2, but this gene call is untestable without DNA. Germline assignment: CDR1 MNHEY and CDR2 SVGEGT. The CDR3 is 12 amino acids. This CDR3 is CASSPGTNEQFF.

The rearrangement links TRBV20-1 to TRBJ2-1; TCRdb designates TRBD1, a call that cannot be tested without DNA. The CDR3 runs 17 residues. Germline V gene data show CDR1 as DFQATT and CDR2 as SNEGSKA (reference sequence). CDR3 sequence reads: CSARGPGGWTPPDEQFF.